One T cell receptor beta chain is described in this entry. Staff drew roughly 10 milliliters of peripheral blood from each donor. The CDR3 spans 14 residues. CDR1 and CDR2 (germline): SEHNR, FQNEAQ (reference sequence). Trimming left V 5 bases short and J 10 bases short, with 20 bases between. This sample stems from a study of blood T cells in healthy people across ages. A J-beta primer mix and a sample-barcoded 5' primer were used in a second PCR of roughly 6 to 12 cycles. TCRdb fed the 5' RACE reads into MiXCR, producing one record per CDR3 protein. Among about 970,000 distinct CDR3 sequences listed, around 54% were seen once.

The J gene is TRBJ1-2, the V gene TRBV7-9; D gene ambiguous. The clonotype was recovered from a woman aged 60-75 years in good health. Sequencing used blood. The CDR3 region has the DNA TGTGCCAGCAGCCCCCCCACCCCTTTCGGTTCCTACACCTTC. This encodes CASSPPTPFGSYTF.